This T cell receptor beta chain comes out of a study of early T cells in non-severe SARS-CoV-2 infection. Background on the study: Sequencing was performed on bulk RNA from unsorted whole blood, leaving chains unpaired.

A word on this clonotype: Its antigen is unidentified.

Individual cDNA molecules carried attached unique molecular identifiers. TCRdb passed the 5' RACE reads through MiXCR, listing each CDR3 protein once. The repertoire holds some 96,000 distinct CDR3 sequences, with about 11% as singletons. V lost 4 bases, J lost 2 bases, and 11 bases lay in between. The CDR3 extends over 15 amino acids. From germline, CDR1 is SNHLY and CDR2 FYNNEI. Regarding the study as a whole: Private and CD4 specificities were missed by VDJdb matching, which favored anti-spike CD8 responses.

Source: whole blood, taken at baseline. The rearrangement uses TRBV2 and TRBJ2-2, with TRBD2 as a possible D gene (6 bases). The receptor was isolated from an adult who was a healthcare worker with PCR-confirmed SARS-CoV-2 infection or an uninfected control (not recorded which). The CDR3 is CASSVQRVNTGELFF. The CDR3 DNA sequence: TGTGCCAGCAGTGTTCAGCGGGTCAACACCGGGGAGCTGTTTTTT.